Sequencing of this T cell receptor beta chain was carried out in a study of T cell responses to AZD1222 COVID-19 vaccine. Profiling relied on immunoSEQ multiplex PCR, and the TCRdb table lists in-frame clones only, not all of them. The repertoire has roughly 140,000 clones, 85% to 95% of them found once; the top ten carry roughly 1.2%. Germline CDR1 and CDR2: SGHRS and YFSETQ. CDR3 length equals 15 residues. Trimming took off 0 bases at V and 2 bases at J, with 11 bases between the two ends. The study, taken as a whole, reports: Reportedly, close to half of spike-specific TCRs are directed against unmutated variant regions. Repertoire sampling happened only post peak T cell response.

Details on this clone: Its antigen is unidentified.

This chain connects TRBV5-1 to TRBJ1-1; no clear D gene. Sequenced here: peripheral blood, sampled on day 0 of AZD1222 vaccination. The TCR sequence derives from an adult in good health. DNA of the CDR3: TGCGCCAGCAGCTTGGCCCCGGACCCTAACACTGAAGCTTTCTTT. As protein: CASSLAPDPNTEAFF.